The 19 T cell receptor beta chains given below trace back to one sample, sequenced in a study of cytomegalovirus exposure and HLA in healthy donors. Some clones are missing from TCRdb's copy, which holds only in-frame ones; the method was immunoSEQ multiplex PCR. The sample contains around 230,000 clones, around 87% of which appear only once. Sequenced material: PBMCs. Every receptor here comes from a woman aged 25-40 years in good health and CMV-seropositive.

This chain uses TRBV7-7 with TRBJ2-5; TRBD2 agrees at 7 bases. This CDR3 is built from 17 residues. V lost 0 bases, J lost 5 bases, and 12 bases stayed unmatched. The germline V gene encodes CDR1 SSHAT and CDR2 FNYEAQ (reference sequence). DNA for the CDR3: TGTGCCAGCAGCTTAGCAGATCGGGCGGGAGTAATGGAGACCCAGTACTTC. Encoded protein: CASSLADRAGVMETQYF.

V is TRBV30 and J is TRBJ2-7; D ambiguous. V was trimmed by 3 bases and J by 2 bases, leaving 11 bases between them. Germline V gene sequence: CDR1 GTSNPN, CDR2 SVGIG (reference sequence). The CDR3 is made up of 13 amino acids. The CDR3 nucleotides are TGTGCCTGGAGAGTGCGCGGAACCTACGAGCAGTACTTC. Translating gives CAWRVRGTYEQYF.

In this sample, this clone turned up once. This chain joins TRBV27 and TRBJ2-5; 11 bases fit TRBD2. V trimming: 4 bases; J trimming: 0 bases; junction bases outside the gene matches: 10. Germline V CDR1 and CDR2: MNHEY, SMNVEV (reference sequence). The CDR3 length is 18 residues. The DNA for the CDR3 is TGTGCCAGCAGTTCTCGACTTAGACTAGCGGGGCACCAAGAGACCCAGTACTTC. Translated, it gives CASSSRLRLAGHQETQYF.

The genes are TRBV4-1 and TRBJ1-4; a possible D gene is TRBD1 (6 bases). The CDR3 has 17 residues. Trimming stripped 0 bases from V and 2 bases from J, with 13 bases between. Per the germline V gene, CDR1 is MGHRA and CDR2 is YSYEKL. The chain's CDR3 is CASSQEGGRVTNEKLFF. CDR3 bases: TGCGCCAGCAGCCAAGAAGGGGGGAGGGTTACTAATGAAAAACTGTTTTTT.

J is TRBJ2-2 and V is TRBV5-1; TRBD1 matches at 8 bases. J was trimmed by 4 bases and V by 4 bases; bases with no gene match: 15. The CDR3 covers 18 residues. The germline gives CDR1 SGHRS, CDR2 YFSETQ. The CDR3 region has the DNA TGCGCCAGCAGCCAACGACAGGGGCGGGAAATCCTCACCGGGGAGCTGTTTTTT. Amino acid sequence: CASSQRQGREILTGELFF. The full variable domain, with the rest looked up from reference TRBV5-1 and TRBJ2-2, is KAGVTQTPRYLIKTRGQQVTLSCSPISGHRSVSWYQQTPGQGLQFLFEYFSETQRNKGNFPGRFSGRQFSNSRSEMNVSTLELGDSALYLCASSQRQGREILTGELFFGEGSRLTVL.

The CDR3 is CASGPTGINYGYTF. The CDR3 DNA is TGTGCCAGCGGCCCGACAGGGATCAACTATGGCTACACCTTC. This chain joins TRBV25-1 and TRBJ1-2, with TRBD1 matching over 7 bases. This CDR3 spans 14 amino acids. Germline CDR1 is MGHDK and CDR2 is SYGVNS. Trimming at V came to 8 bases and at J to 2 bases, leaving 8 bases not matched to a gene.

The V gene is TRBV27, the J gene TRBJ2-2; D unclear. CDR1 and CDR2 (germline): MNHEY, SMNVEV (reference sequence). The V end was cut by 2 bases, the J end by 6 bases, with 4 bases between. The CDR3 sequence is 12 residues long. Here the CDR3 reads CASSLVSGELFF. The CDR3 coding sequence is TGTGCCAGCAGTTTAGTCTCCGGGGAGCTGTTTTTT.

V usage is TRBV4-1 and J usage is TRBJ2-1; D not certain. Trimming shortened V by 1 base and J by 1 base, and 11 bases separated the two germline ends. Germline-derived CDR1 and CDR2 are MGHRA and YSYEKL. The CDR3 consists of 16 residues. CDR3 protein: CASSQVTVNSYNEQFF. CDR3 coding DNA: TGCGCCAGCAGCCAAGTAACAGTAAATTCCTACAATGAGCAGTTCTTC.

The J gene is TRBJ2-2, the V gene TRBV5-1; D is unclear. The CDR3 extends over 15 amino acids. CDR1 and CDR2 (germline): SGHRS, YFSETQ. V lost 0 bases and J lost 4, with 10 bases in between. DNA for the CDR3: TGCGCCAGCAGCTTGGGAGAGGTCCTCACCGGGGAGCTGTTTTTT. Residues: CASSLGEVLTGELFF. The full variable domain, with the rest looked up from reference TRBV5-1 and TRBJ2-2, is KAGVTQTPRYLIKTRGQQVTLSCSPISGHRSVSWYQQTPGQGLQFLFEYFSETQRNKGNFPGRFSGRQFSNSRSEMNVSTLELGDSALYLCASSLGEVLTGELFFGEGSRLTVL.

This sequence joins TRBV10-3 and TRBJ1-2; 10 bases map to TRBD1. The CDR3 covers 17 residues. V trimming: 10 bases; J trimming: 5 bases; junction bases outside the gene matches: 19. Germline V gene lookup returns CDR1 ENHRY and CDR2 SYGVKD. CDR3 region: CATTGGVTGGARYGYTF. CDR3 DNA sequence: TGTGCCACCACCGGAGGGGTGACAGGGGGCGCGAGGTATGGCTACACCTTC.

V gene TRBV25-1 combines with J gene TRBJ2-7, with 10 bases matching TRBD2. The CDR3 covers 14 residues. V shed 3 bases and J 2 bases; nucleotides not matched to a gene: 1. CDR1 and CDR2 (germline): MGHDK, SYGVNS. In DNA, the CDR3 is TGTGCCAGCAGTGATACTAGCGGGACCTACGAGCAGTACTTC. It yields the protein CASSDTSGTYEQYF.

The rearrangement joins TRBV5-4 to TRBJ2-2, with 9 bases matching TRBD2. This CDR3 is 16 amino acids long. Per germline, CDR1 SGHNT and CDR2 YYREEE (reference sequence). V shed 4 bases and J 5 bases; nucleotides not matched to a gene: 9. The CDR3, as DNA: TGTGCCAGCAGCACTCGGGGACTAGCTCATACCGGGGAGCTGTTTTTT. Translated, it gives CASSTRGLAHTGELFF. Variable domain in full (rest from reference TRBV5-4 and TRBJ2-2): ETGVTQSPTHLIKTRGQQVTLRCSSQSGHNTVSWYQQALGQGPQFIFQYYREEENGRGNFPPRFSGLQFPNYSSELNVNALELDDSALYLCASSTRGLAHTGELFFGEGSRLTVL.

The chain has TRBV27 and TRBJ1-5, with a possible D match to TRBD1 (5 bases). The CDR3 has 14 amino acids. Germline-derived CDR1 and CDR2 are MNHEY and SMNVEV (reference sequence). V lost 9 bases to trimming and J lost 3 bases, with 15 bases between them. CDR3 region: CARRQPGANQPQHF. The CDR3 DNA reads TGTGCCAGAAGACAGCCTGGGGCCAATCAGCCCCAGCATTTT.

The V and J genes are TRBV7-9 and TRBJ2-3, with TRBD2 as a possible D gene (6 bases). Trimming stripped 5 bases from V and 3 bases from J, with 15 bases between. The CDR3 length is 15 residues. Looked up from germline, CDR1 is SEHNR and CDR2 is FQNEAQ (reference sequence). As DNA, the CDR3 is TGTGCCAGCAGCCCCCCCGCGGGATTGACAGATACGCAGTATTTT. Translation gives CASSPPAGLTDTQYF.

The V gene is TRBV30, the J gene TRBJ2-2; 8 bases agree with TRBD2. CDR1 is GTSNPN and CDR2 is SVGIG in the germline V gene (reference sequence). CDR3 length: 16 residues. V was clipped by 0 bases and J by 7 bases; unmatched bases: 10. DNA of the CDR3: TGTGCCTGGAGTGTAGTGAGCGGGAGTGGCGGCGGGGAGCTGTTTTTT. Residues: CAWSVVSGSGGGELFF.

This clone was seen only once. The chain recombines TRBV27 with TRBJ1-1, with D uncertain. The CDR3 sequence is 15 residues long. V lost 3 bases to trimming and J lost 0 bases, with 11 bases between them. Germline CDR1 MNHEY, CDR2 SMNVEV (reference sequence). The CDR3 protein is CASSFLSQLNTEAFF. In DNA form, the CDR3 reads TGTGCCAGCAGTTTCTTGAGTCAACTGAACACTGAAGCTTTCTTT.

V and J are TRBV6-1 and TRBJ2-7; D is perhaps TRBD1 (5 bases). The CDR3 length is 15 residues. The germline V gene encodes CDR1 MNHNS and CDR2 SASEGT. V was cut by 2 bases and J by 2 bases, with 13 bases left in between. CDR3 bases: TGTGCCAGCAGTGAATGGACACCAAACCCCTACGAGCAGTACTTC. The encoded protein is CASSEWTPNPYEQYF.

The chain is built from TRBV7-9 and TRBJ1-4, with D tentatively TRBD1 (5 bases). V was cut by 5 bases and J by 13 bases, with 20 bases left in between. Per germline, CDR1 SEHNR and CDR2 FQNEAQ (reference sequence). The CDR3 sequence is 14 residues long. CDR3 sequence reads: CASSRDPGGFGLFF. As DNA, the CDR3 is TGTGCCAGCAGCCGAGACCCTGGGGGGTTTGGACTGTTTTTT.

V and J are TRBV19 and TRBJ2-7; 7 bases align to TRBD1. The V gene's germline CDR1 is LNHDA and CDR2 SQIVND (reference sequence). V lost 8 bases to trimming and J lost 4 bases; unmatched junction nucleotides: 8. The CDR3 has 13 residues. CDR3 protein: CASSQGVWYEQYF. Here the CDR3 DNA reads TGTGCCAGTTCCCAGGGGGTCTGGTACGAGCAGTACTTC.